This T cell receptor beta chain was observed in a study of radiotherapy plus CTLA-4 blockade in lung cancer. On the study more broadly: Patients showed objective responses in roughly 19% of cases and disease control in more than 25%. Study-wide findings and caveats: Blood TCR clones of tumor origin expanded after radiotherapy plus ipilimumab. Interferon-beta, together with early blood T cell clone dynamics, reportedly best predicted response.

Generated by immunoSEQ multiplex PCR, the TCRdb table keeps only in-frame clones and is missing some. The sample records tens of thousands of clones, around three quarters being singletons. CTLA-4 blockade using ipilimumab, together with focal radiation, was received by patients with chemo-refractory metastatic non-small-cell lung cancer. Worth noting for this clone: Its specificity is not known.

The specimen comprised peripheral blood, sampled from a patient treated with radiotherapy plus ipilimumab. The sequence was collected from a human donor with non-small cell lung cancer that progressed on radiotherapy plus ipilimumab.

CDR3 residues: CASSSPPRGQGKETQYF. As DNA, the CDR3 is TGTGCCAGCAGCTCACCCCCCCGGGGACAGGGGAAAGAGACCCAGTACTTC. The V call is TRBV11-3, the J call TRBJ2-5, with 10 bases matching TRBD1. V lost 4 bases and J lost 3; bases outside the gene matches: 11. The CDR3 has 17 amino acids. Germline assignment: CDR1 SGHNT and CDR2 YENEEA.